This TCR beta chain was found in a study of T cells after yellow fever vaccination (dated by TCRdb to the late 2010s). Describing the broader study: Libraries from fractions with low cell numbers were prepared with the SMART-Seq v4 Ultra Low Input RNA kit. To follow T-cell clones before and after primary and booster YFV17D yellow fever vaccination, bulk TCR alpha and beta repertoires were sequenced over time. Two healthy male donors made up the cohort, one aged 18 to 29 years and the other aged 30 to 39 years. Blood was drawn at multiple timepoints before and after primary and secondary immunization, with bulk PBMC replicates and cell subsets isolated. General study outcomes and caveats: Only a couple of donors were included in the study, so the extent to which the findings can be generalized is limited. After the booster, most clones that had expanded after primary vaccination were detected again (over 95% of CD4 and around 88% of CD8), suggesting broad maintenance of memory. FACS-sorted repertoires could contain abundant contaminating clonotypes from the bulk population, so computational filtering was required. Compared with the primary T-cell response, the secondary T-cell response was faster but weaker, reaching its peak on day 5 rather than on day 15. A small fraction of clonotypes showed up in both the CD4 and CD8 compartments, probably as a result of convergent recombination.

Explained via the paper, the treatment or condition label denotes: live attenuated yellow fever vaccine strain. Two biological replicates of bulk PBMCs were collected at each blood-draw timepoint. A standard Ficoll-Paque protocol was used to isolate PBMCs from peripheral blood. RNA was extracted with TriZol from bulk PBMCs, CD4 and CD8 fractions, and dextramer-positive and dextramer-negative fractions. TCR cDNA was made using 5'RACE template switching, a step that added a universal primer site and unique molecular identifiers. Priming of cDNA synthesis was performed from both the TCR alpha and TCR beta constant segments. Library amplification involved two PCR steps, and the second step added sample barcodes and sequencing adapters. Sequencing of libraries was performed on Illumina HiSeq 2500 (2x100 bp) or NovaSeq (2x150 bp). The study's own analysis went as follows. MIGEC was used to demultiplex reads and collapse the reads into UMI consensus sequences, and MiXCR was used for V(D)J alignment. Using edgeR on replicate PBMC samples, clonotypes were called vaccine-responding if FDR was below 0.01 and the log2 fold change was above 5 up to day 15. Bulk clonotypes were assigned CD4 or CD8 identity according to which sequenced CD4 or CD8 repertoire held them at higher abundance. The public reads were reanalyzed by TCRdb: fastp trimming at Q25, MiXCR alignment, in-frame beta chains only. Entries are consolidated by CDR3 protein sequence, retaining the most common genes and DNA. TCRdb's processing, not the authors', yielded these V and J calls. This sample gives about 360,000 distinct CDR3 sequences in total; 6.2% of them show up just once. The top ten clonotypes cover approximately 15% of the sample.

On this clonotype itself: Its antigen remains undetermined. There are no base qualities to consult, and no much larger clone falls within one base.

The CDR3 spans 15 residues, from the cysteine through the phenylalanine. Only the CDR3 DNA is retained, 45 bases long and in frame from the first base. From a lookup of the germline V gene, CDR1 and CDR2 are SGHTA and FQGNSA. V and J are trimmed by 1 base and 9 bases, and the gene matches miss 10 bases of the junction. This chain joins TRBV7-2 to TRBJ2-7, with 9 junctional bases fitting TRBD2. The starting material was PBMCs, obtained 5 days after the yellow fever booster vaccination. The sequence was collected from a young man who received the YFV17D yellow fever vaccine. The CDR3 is CASSLVAGGRYVQYF. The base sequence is TGTGCCAGCAGCTTAGTTGCGGGAGGGAGATATGTGCAGTACTTC.